The T cell receptor beta chain described here comes from a study of cytomegalovirus exposure and HLA in healthy donors. Overall study: In an early release, HLA-typed donors contributed tens of millions of unique TCR sequences. Study-level findings and limits: Later analysis showed most CMV-associated TCR beta chains appearing HLA-restricted.

With regard to this clone: What it recognizes is unknown.

Trimming removed 1 base from V and 13 bases from J; junction bases left unmatched: 8. The CDR3 spans 13 residues. Germline lookup yields CDR1 SGHVS and CDR2 FNYEAQ. PCR was performed using 60 Vbeta and 13 Jbeta primers. Method: immunoSEQ multiplex PCR; TCRdb's copy keeps in-frame clones and lacks some. The repertoire includes just over 80,000 clones, 78% of them detected once, and 5.5% to 7% sits in the top ten. The chain uses TRBV7-6 and TRBJ2-5; 8 nucleotides agree with TRBD1. This clonotype was sampled from a man between 18 and 29 years old in good health and CMV-seropositive. The sequencing sample was made of PBMCs. For the CDR3, the DNA is TGTGCCAGCAGCTTAGGTGGGACAGGTTCTACGTACTTC. This gives the protein CASSLGGTGSTYF.